Many counts were recorded for the clone carrying this T cell receptor beta chain. Its antigen is as yet unknown. Germline CDR1 and CDR2: WSHSY and SAAADI. The CDR3 loop spans 13 amino acids. V lost 7 bases, J lost 3 bases, and 13 bases lay in between. The sample comes from a study of Graves' ophthalmopathy and Graves' hyperthyroidism. Broader study findings: Among expanded thyroid clonotypes above 0.001 frequency, most also occurred in blood.

Hyperthyroidism cases were recent diagnoses of under 2 months' duration in people aged 18 to 65. Lactation, pregnancy, uncontrolled infections and other autoimmune diseases were all grounds for excluding patients. For repertoire sequencing, the TCR beta CDR3 regions were amplified from RNA transcripts. RT-PCR in the first round used HTBI primers; a second-round multiplex PCR followed. TCRdb reprocessed the multiplex PCR reads with MiXCR, giving one entry per CDR3 protein. This sample has more than 1,000,000 distinct CDR3 sequences, with 35% to 45% found just once. The chain couples TRBV10-2 to TRBJ2-7; D is unresolved. The sample was peripheral blood or thyroid tissue (not recorded which). This clonotype was obtained from an adult man with Graves' hyperthyroidism. In nucleotides, the CDR3 is TGCGCCAGCATGCAAGGGTCACTCTACGAGCAGTACTTC. Its protein is CASMQGSLYEQYF.